The 9 T cell receptor beta chains below come from one sample, sequenced in a study of blood T cell repertoires in COVID-19. TCRdb's copy holds only in-frame clones and misses some; the assay was immunoSEQ multiplex PCR. The sample has approximately 190,000 clones; approximately 90% are singletons. The source material was peripheral blood. The receptor set was obtained from a middle-aged man with active or convalescent COVID-19.

The chain combines TRBV3-1 (or the pseudogene TRBV3-2) with TRBJ2-1; 9 nucleotides agree with TRBD1. The CDR3 covers 16 residues. With V trimmed by 4 bases and J by 6 bases, 10 bases remained unmatched. CDR1 LGHDT and CDR2 YNNKEL come from the germline V gene (reference sequence). The CDR3 spells CASSLGTGFSGNEQFF. CDR3 nucleotide sequence: TGTGCCAGCAGCCTCGGGACAGGGTTTTCTGGCAATGAGCAGTTCTTC.

The chain combines TRBV7-9 with TRBJ1-2; 8 nucleotides agree with TRBD1. The germline V gene has CDR1 SEHNR and CDR2 FQNEAQ (reference sequence). V trimming: 5 bases; J trimming: 7 bases; junction bases outside the gene matches: 6. The CDR3 spans 13 residues. The CDR3 here is CASSVGQGPGYTF. The DNA for the CDR3 is TGTGCCAGCAGCGTCGGACAGGGCCCTGGCTACACCTTC.

The chain combines TRBV10-3 with TRBJ2-3, with 10 bases lining up with TRBD2. CDR1 is ENHRY and CDR2 is SYGVKD in the germline V gene. CDR3 length: 15 amino acids. V lost 4 bases, J lost 6 bases, and 7 bases stayed unmatched. In nucleotides, the CDR3 is TGTGCCATCAGTGGGGCTAGCGGGAGTGTGGATACGCAGTATTTT. Its protein product is CAISGASGSVDTQYF.

The V gene is TRBV7-8, the J gene TRBJ2-7, with TRBD1 matching over 7 bases. Trimming took 5 bases from V and 3 from J; bases not matched to a gene: 7. CDR1 is SGHVS and CDR2 is FQNEAQ in the germline V gene. This CDR3 contains 14 residues. This chain's CDR3 is CASSPGTADYEQYF. DNA of the CDR3: TGTGCCAGCAGCCCAGGGACAGCCGACTACGAGCAGTACTTC.

The V and J genes are TRBV7-3 and TRBJ2-5, with a weak D call TRBD1 (8 bases). The CDR3 is 15 residues long. The V end was cut by 5 bases, the J end by 5 bases, with 18 bases between. Per germline, CDR1 SGHTA and CDR2 FQGTGA. CDR3 protein: CASSPQGGPRETQYF. The CDR3 nucleotides read TGTGCCAGCAGCCCACAGGGGGGGCCCAGGGAGACCCAGTACTTC.

V and J are TRBV29-1 and TRBJ1-3, with 11 bases matching TRBD1. Trimming took 6 bases from V and 4 from J; bases not matched to a gene: 8. The V gene's germline CDR1 is SQVTM and CDR2 ANQGSEA. The CDR3 spans 15 residues. The CDR3 DNA is TGCAGCGTGCTTTTGGACAGGGGGCCGGGAAACACCATATATTTT. This sequence encodes CSVLLDRGPGNTIYF.

The V call is TRBV29-1, the J call TRBJ1-1; D is perhaps TRBD1 (5 bases). V was trimmed by 4 bases and J by 7 bases, leaving 19 bases between them. CDR3 length equals 14 residues. CDR1 SQVTM and CDR2 ANQGSEA come from the germline V gene. The DNA of the CDR3 is TGCAGCGTTGTTTCTCCCCTGGGGACTATTGAAGCTTTCTTT. Residues: CSVVSPLGTIEAFF.

The genes are TRBV3-1 (or the pseudogene TRBV3-2) and TRBJ2-1; D remains ambiguous. Germline V gene data show CDR1 as LGHDT and CDR2 as YNNKEL (reference sequence). CDR3 length equals 14 residues. V lost 0 bases, J lost 12 bases, and 15 bases lay in between. The CDR3 is CASSQEVLGTGQFF. CDR3 coding DNA: TGTGCCAGCAGCCAAGAGGTGCTGGGCACCGGGCAGTTCTTC.

The J gene is TRBJ2-7, the V gene TRBV7-9, with TRBD2 identical over 12 bases. CDR3 length: 13 residues. Looked up from germline, CDR1 is SEHNR and CDR2 is FQNEAQ (reference sequence). Trimming at V came to 7 bases and at J to 3 bases, leaving 1 base not matched to a gene. The DNA of the CDR3 is TGTGCCAGCAAGACTAGCGGGGGCTACGAGCAGTACTTC. Protein: CASKTSGGYEQYF.